This TCR beta chain was obtained from a study of post-analysis software for immune sequencing data. Findings and limits, study-wide: Same-batch samples co-clustered strongly by F measure. In patients, five TRBV segments were more frequent than in controls, with TRBV5-6, TRBV5-1 and TRBV20-1 among them.

This CDR3 has 15 amino acids. CDR1 and CDR2 (germline): MGHRA, YSYEKL. The ends lost 5 bases at V and 10 bases at J; junction bases unmatched: 14. The TCR beta cDNA libraries carried unique molecular identifiers. T cells, about 0.9 to 11 million of them, yielded 500,000 to 600,000 cDNA molecules. TCRdb re-derived calls from the PCR reads in MiXCR, one entry per CDR3 protein. The sample has about 430,000 distinct CDR3 sequences, 39% seen once. The table lists this clonotype with a few counts. Its antigen is not identified. The sample was blood. V is TRBV4-1 and J is TRBJ2-7; 10 bases map to TRBD2. The TCR comes from a girl aged 2-15 years with multiple sclerosis. The CDR3 reads CASSLSPGTSAVQYF. Here the CDR3 DNA reads TGCGCCAGCAGCTTATCCCCAGGGACTAGCGCCGTTCAGTACTTC.